This TCR beta chain was captured in a study of T cells in Graves' hyperthyroidism and ophthalmopathy. Study details: Peripheral blood was acquired at first diagnosis, ahead of any therapy whatsoever. General study points: With a median lead of about 6.9 months before onset, the model predicted ophthalmopathy.

This clonotype appeared many times. What it recognizes is unknown. Germline CDR1 reads SGHAT; CDR2 reads FQNNGV. The CDR3 has 14 amino acids. Between the trimmed V and J ends, which lost 3 bases and 0 bases, there was a span of 8 bases. Roughly 10 ml of fresh peripheral blood supplied the PBMCs. TCR beta CDR3 regions were amplified from RNA. The TCR CDR3 was amplified in a first-round RT-PCR using the HTBI primer set. TCRdb re-derived calls from the multiplex PCR reads in MiXCR, one entry per CDR3 protein. The sample shows about 270,000 distinct CDR3 sequences, approximately 23% of them seen only once. The clonotype originates from a man younger than 45 with Graves' ophthalmopathy. This chain connects TRBV11-2 to TRBJ1-1; D not certain. Sequenced sample: blood. The CDR3: CASSFSGVNTEAFF. The CDR3 DNA is TGTGCCAGCAGCTTCTCGGGTGTGAACACTGAAGCTTTCTTT.